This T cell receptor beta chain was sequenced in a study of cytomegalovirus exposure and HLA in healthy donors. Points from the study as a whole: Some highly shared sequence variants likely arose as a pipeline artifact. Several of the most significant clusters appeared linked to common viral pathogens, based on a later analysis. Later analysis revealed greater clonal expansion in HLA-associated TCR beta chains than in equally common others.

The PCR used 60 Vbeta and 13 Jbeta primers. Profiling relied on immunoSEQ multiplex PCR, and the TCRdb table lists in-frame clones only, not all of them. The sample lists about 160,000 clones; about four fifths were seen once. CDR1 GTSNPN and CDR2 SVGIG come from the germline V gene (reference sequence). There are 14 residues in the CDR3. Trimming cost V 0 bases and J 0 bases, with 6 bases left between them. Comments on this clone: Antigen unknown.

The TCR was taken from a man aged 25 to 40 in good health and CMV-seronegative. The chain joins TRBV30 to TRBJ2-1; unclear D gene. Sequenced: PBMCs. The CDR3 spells CAWSVTRSYNEQFF. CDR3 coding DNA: TGTGCCTGGAGTGTAACACGCTCCTACAATGAGCAGTTCTTC.